This entry concerns a single TCR beta chain. The data are from a study of shared clonotypes between healthy human individuals. V shed 6 bases and J shed 0 bases, with 10 bases lying between them. The germline V gene has CDR1 LNHDA and CDR2 SQIVND (reference sequence). The CDR3 has 14 residues. The assay was immunoSEQ multiplex PCR, and TCRdb's table has in-frame clones only and misses some. The data show 2 million to 2.5 million clones, more than 90% seen once. The sequence derives from a man aged 18 to 29 in good health. The chain links TRBV19 to TRBJ2-3, with D uncertain. Sequencing input: naive CD4+ T cells sorted from blood. Subset reported: CD45RA+ positively selected. CDR3 protein: CASSLTFSTDTQYF. The CDR3 nucleotides read TGTGCCAGTAGCCTTACTTTTAGCACAGATACGCAGTATTTT.